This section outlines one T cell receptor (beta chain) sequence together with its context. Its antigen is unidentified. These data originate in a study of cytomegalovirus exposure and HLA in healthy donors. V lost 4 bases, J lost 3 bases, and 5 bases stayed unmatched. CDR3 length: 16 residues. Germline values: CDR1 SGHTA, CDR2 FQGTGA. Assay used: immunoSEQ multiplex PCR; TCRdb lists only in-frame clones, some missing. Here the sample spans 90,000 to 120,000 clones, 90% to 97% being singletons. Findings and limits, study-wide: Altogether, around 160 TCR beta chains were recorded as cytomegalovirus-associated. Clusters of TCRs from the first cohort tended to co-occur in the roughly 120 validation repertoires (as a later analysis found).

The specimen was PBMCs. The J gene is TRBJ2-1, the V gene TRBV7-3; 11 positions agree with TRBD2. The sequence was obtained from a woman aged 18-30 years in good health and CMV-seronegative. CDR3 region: CASSSVAGGLYNEQFF. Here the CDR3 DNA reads TGTGCCAGCAGCTCTGTAGCGGGGGGGCTCTACAATGAGCAGTTCTTC. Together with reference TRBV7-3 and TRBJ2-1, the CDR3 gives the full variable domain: GAGVSQTPSNKVTEKGKYVELRCDPISGHTALYWYRQSLGQGPEFLIYFQGTGAADDSGLPNDRFFAVRPEGSVSTLKIQRTERGDSAVYLCASSSVAGGLYNEQFFGPGTRLTVL.